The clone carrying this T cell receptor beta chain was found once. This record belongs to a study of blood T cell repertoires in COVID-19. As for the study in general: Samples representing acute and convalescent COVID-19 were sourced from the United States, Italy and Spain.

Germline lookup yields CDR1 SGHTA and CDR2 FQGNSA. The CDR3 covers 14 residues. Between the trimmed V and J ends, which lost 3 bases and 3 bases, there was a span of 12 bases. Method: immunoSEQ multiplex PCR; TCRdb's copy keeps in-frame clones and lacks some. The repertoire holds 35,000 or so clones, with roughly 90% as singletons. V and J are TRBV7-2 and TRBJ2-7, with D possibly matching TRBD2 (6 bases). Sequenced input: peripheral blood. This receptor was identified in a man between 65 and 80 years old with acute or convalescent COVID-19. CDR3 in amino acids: CASSFSGLGYEQYF. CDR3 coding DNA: TGTGCCAGCAGCTTTAGCGGTTTGGGCTACGAGCAGTACTTC.